This T cell receptor (beta chain) was identified in a study of beta chain features in type 1 diabetes. Trimming removed 3 bases from V and 3 bases from J; junction bases left unmatched: 2. This CDR3 is built from 14 residues. Per germline, CDR1 LNHDA and CDR2 SQIVND (reference sequence). TCRB transcripts that were expressed got sequenced, as all of the isolated RNA had been reverse transcribed. The assay was immunoSEQ multiplex PCR, and TCRdb's table has in-frame clones only and misses some. This table has some 150,000 clones, roughly 50% appearing once. This clone showed up just a few times. The chain joins TRBV19 to TRBJ1-5; the match to TRBD1 covers 7 bases. This TCR was sampled from a man between 18 and 35 years old in good health. Specimen: Tregs from blood. The CDR3 spells CASSMGQFNQPQHF. The CDR3 DNA reads TGTGCCAGTAGTATGGGACAGTTCAATCAGCCCCAGCATTTT.